This entry concerns a single T cell receptor beta chain. The data were taken from a study of sequential checkpoint blockade in melanoma. Study-level information: First-line arms were nivolumab then ipilimumab, or the reverse, randomized 1:1. Both treatment sequences were followed by maintenance nivolumab.

Stated treatment: randomized to nivolumab then ipilimumab (arm A) or the reverse (arm B). No patient had prior DNA-damaging chemotherapy. Sorted cells were live CD3+CD8+, lacking CD19 and CD56, from PBMCs. The V end lost 5 bases, the J end lost 16 bases, and 15 bases lay between the germline ends. This CDR3 has 11 residues. The germline V gene has CDR1 LNHDA and CDR2 SQIVND (reference sequence). Sequencing was performed with immunoSEQ multiplex PCR; in TCRdb, only in-frame clones are kept and a portion is missing. Among about 40,000 clones listed, approximately 85% were seen once. The gene calls are TRBV19 and TRBJ2-1, with unresolved D. The clonotype was recovered from a human donor with melanoma. The input for sequencing was CD8+ T cells sorted from blood (inferred from file names), taken from a patient given nivolumab and ipilimumab in sequence. CDR3 in DNA: TGTGCCAGTAGTGACGGAGTAGGTCCATTCTTC. It codes for CASSDGVGPFF.